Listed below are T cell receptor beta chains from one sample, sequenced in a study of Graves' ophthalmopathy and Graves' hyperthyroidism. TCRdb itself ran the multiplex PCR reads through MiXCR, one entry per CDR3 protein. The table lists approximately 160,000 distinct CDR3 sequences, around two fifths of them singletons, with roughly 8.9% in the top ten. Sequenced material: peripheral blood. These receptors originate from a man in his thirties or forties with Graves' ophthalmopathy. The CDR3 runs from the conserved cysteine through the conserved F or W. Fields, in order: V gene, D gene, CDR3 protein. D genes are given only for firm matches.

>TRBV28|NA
CAIRQGLLETQYF
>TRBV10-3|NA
CAISEAADNYGYTF
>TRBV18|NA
CASSPLENTEAFF
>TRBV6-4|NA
CASSGWTEAFF
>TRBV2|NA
CASSDRVYEQYF
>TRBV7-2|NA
CASSRGTVTQETQYF
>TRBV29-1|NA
CSVTGGAYEQYF
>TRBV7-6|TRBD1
CASSPQTGGTYEQYF
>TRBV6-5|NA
CASSYSIGQSQETQYF
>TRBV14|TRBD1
CASSRRTGGTEAFF
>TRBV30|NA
CAWTLERNTEAFF
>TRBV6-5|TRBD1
CASSYDRQGGKNIQYF
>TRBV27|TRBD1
CASSPEWTGLSTEAFF
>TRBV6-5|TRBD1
CASSLAGTGSYGYTF
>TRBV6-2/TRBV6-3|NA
CASSYSRGYGDSGNTIYF
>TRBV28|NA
CASSPGTGYNSPLHF
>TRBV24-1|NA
CATSVGGRGQPQHF
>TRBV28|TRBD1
CASSSPGQSHTGELFF
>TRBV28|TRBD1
CASCPGPGGYGYTF
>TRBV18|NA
CASSPDTAPNYGYTF
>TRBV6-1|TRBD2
CASSEIRLAAETQYF
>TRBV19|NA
CASSIAGVIWDYGYTF
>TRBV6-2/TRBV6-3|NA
CASRPYRVSSYEQYF
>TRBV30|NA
CAWIPETPGGELFF
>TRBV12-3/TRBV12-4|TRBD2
CASSPTSGSGTGELFF
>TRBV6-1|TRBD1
CASTPAGLGQGLTEAFF
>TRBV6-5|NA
CASSYGGRDQETQYF
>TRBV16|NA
CASSQRLSEDGYTF
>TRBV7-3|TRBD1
CASSPQGAEAFF
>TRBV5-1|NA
CASSLGDYRVKNTEAFF
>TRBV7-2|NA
CASSLAAGTYEQYF
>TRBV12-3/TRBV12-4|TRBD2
CASSLLSAALNGLAGEGETQYF